These 30 T cell receptor beta chains originate from one sample sequenced in a study of beta chain features in type 1 diabetes. Points from the study as a whole: Moderately but significantly shorter TCRB CDR3s were found in Type 1 diabetes patients in all four CD4+ subsets.

Their specific antigens are unknown. The entirety of the isolated RNA underwent reverse transcription, so expressed TCRB transcripts were sequenced. Method: immunoSEQ multiplex PCR; TCRdb's copy keeps in-frame clones and lacks some. Of some 640,000 clones in the sample, around an eighth were seen once. Sequenced input: naive CD4+ T cells from blood. The receptors originated from a man between 18 and 29 years old with type 1 diabetes.

The J gene is TRBJ2-3, the V gene TRBV14; D is perhaps TRBD2 (5 bases). V was cut by 8 bases and J by 5 bases, with 14 bases left in between. Germline CDR1 is SGHDN and CDR2 is FVKESK. There are 13 residues in the CDR3. CDR3 DNA sequence: TGTGCCAGCGGTGGAAGGGAGAGAGATACGCAGTATTTT. Translating it yields CASGGRERDTQYF.

The chain recombines TRBV7-2 with TRBJ2-1; D is unclear. In germline, CDR1 is SGHTA, CDR2 FQGNSA. The CDR3 runs 14 residues. The ends were cut back, 0 bases at V and 0 bases at J, with 3 bases in the middle. The CDR3 loop is CASSLAHSYNEQFF. In DNA, the CDR3 is TGTGCCAGCAGCTTAGCTCACTCCTACAATGAGCAGTTCTTC.

This rearrangement joins TRBV6-4 to TRBJ2-1; possible D gene TRBD1, 5 bases. CDR3 size: 13 residues. Between the trimmed V and J ends, which lost 4 bases and 9 bases, there was a span of 13 bases. Germline V lookup: CDR1 MRHNA, CDR2 SNTAGT. CDR3 coding DNA: TGTGCCAGCAGTGTTCAGGGCGGTGGTGAGCAGTTCTTC. Translating it yields CASSVQGGGEQFF.

A note on this clone: The junction shows a germline mismatch at one end, possibly a read error. The J gene is TRBJ2-1, the V gene TRBV7-9; D unresolved. The CDR3 is made up of 13 amino acids. CDR1 and CDR2 (germline): SEHNR, FQNEAQ (reference sequence). The CDR3 loop reads CASSLVSQEPTVF. The CDR3 nucleotides are TGTGCCAGCAGCTTAGTCTCCCAGGAGCCGACTGTCTTC. Based on the CDR3 plus reference TRBV7-9 and TRBJ2-1, the full variable domain is DTGVSQNPRHKITKRGQNVTFRCDPISEHNRLYWYRQTLGQGPEFLTYFQNEAQLEKSRLLSDRFSAERPKGSFSTLEIQRTEQGDSAMYLCASSLVSQEPTVFGPGTRLTVL.

This clone turned up a few times. The chain is built from TRBV30 and TRBJ2-5, with no clear D. This CDR3 is 15 amino acids long. The V gene lost 2 bases and the J gene lost 2 bases, with 15 bases spanning the gap. Germline V CDR1 and CDR2: GTSNPN, SVGIG (reference sequence). CDR3 residues: CAWSYFSPTQETQYF. DNA for the CDR3: TGTGCCTGGAGTTATTTCTCCCCCACTCAAGAGACCCAGTACTTC.

The rearrangement uses TRBV11-2 and TRBJ2-3, with a tentative D call TRBD2 (6 bases). The CDR3 is 13 amino acids. V lost 5 bases and J 8 bases, leaving 14 bases between the germline ends. The germline V gene has CDR1 SGHAT and CDR2 FQNNGV. CDR3 sequence reads: CASSPPGLSTQYF. CDR3 in DNA: TGTGCCAGCAGCCCACCCGGACTATCTACGCAGTATTTT.

This clone was picked up a small number of times. The chain couples TRBV7-2 to TRBJ2-5, with D perhaps given as TRBD1 or TRBD2 (7 bases each). V was trimmed by 5 bases and J by 5 bases, leaving 18 bases between them. The CDR3 extends over 15 amino acids. From germline, CDR1 is SGHTA and CDR2 FQGNSA. CDR3 sequence reads: CASSTQGQGGETQYF. The CDR3 DNA follows: TGTGCCAGCAGCACACAAGGGCAGGGGGGGGAGACCCAGTACTTC.

This clone was found a few times. V is TRBV7-9 and J is TRBJ2-5; the D gene is possibly TRBD1 (6 bases). Germline lookup yields CDR1 SEHNR and CDR2 FQNEAQ (reference sequence). The CDR3 consists of 14 residues. V lost 5 bases to trimming and J lost 0 bases, with 10 bases between them. The CDR3 DNA is TGTGCCAGCAGCCGTACAGGGAACCAAGAGACCCAGTACTTC. Amino acid sequence: CASSRTGNQETQYF.

The table lists this clone with a few counts. The chain joins TRBV11-2 to TRBJ2-7; 7 nucleotides line up with TRBD1. The CDR3 is 14 residues long. Germline CDR1 is SGHAT and CDR2 is FQNNGV. V lost 5 bases and J lost 3; bases outside the gene matches: 7. The CDR3 is CASSQTGQFYEQYF. The CDR3 DNA is TGTGCCAGCAGCCAAACGGGACAGTTCTACGAGCAGTACTTC.

This clone was seen a handful of times. This sequence joins TRBV7-9 and TRBJ2-5; 7 bases match TRBD1. Germline values: CDR1 SEHNR, CDR2 FQNEAQ (reference sequence). The J segment lost 4 bases and the V segment lost 2 bases, leaving 13 bases of the junction unmatched. The CDR3 contains 17 residues. This CDR3 reads CASSLFSRDRDGETQYF. CDR3 DNA: TGTGCCAGCAGCTTATTTAGCCGAGACAGGGACGGAGAGACCCAGTACTTC.

As concerns this clone: One junction end disagrees with the germline gene, perhaps due to a read error. The chain joins TRBV15 to TRBJ1-5; D is ambiguous. The CDR3 runs 14 residues. The germline V gene encodes CDR1 LNHNV and CDR2 YYDKDF (reference sequence). CDR3 bases: TGTGCCACCACCAGAGACACTAGCAATCAGCCCCAGCATTTT. This encodes CATTRDTSNQPQHF.

The chain has TRBV6-5 and TRBJ2-7, with D perhaps TRBD1 or TRBD2 (5 bases each). Between the trimmed V and J ends, which lost 5 bases and 9 bases, there was a span of 17 bases. The V gene's germline CDR1 is MNHEY and CDR2 SVGAGI. This CDR3 has 13 amino acids. This CDR3 reads CASSRPGTLVQYF. The CDR3, as DNA: TGTGCCAGCAGTCGACCCGGGACCCTAGTGCAGTACTTC.

This clone occurred a few times. This sample also contains other DNA sequences that code for the same CDR3. This chain joins TRBV18 and TRBJ2-7; D is undetermined. Trimming took off 3 bases at V and 4 bases at J, with 7 bases between the two ends. This CDR3 spans 12 amino acids. Looked up from germline, CDR1 is KGHSH and CDR2 is LQKENI. The DNA for the CDR3 is TGTGCCAGCTCACCTGAGGCGTACGAGCAGTACTTC. Amino acid sequence: CASSPEAYEQYF.

This clone was observed a few times. Other DNA variants within this sample encode the same CDR3. The chain joins TRBV29-1 to TRBJ1-5, with D maybe TRBD1 (5 bases). This CDR3 comprises 13 residues. V was shortened by 5 bases and J by 3 bases, with 11 bases between the two germline ends. CDR1 and CDR2 from the germline V gene are SQVTM and ANQGSEA. The CDR3 bases are TGCAGCGTTAGTGGGGGGACCAATCAGCCCCAGCATTTT. It is translated as CSVSGGTNQPQHF.

This clone was counted a few times. V is TRBV7-9 and J is TRBJ1-4; 7 nucleotides align to TRBD1. The germline CDR1 and CDR2 sequences are SEHNR and FQNEAQ (reference sequence). CDR3 length equals 15 residues. The trim removed 2 bases at V and 6 bases at J, leaving 6 bases unmatched. The chain's CDR3 is CASSLLGTGDEKLFF. As DNA, the CDR3 is TGTGCCAGCAGCTTACTGGGCACAGGGGATGAAAAACTGTTTTTT.

The V call is TRBV2, the J call TRBJ2-6; D may be TRBD1 (6 bases). CDR1 SNHLY and CDR2 FYNNEI come from the germline V gene. CDR3 length equals 13 residues. V was cut by 6 bases and J by 8 bases, with 11 bases left in between. Here the CDR3 reads CASRQGLTNVLTF. CDR3 nucleotides: TGTGCCAGCAGACAGGGTTTGACCAACGTCCTGACTTTC.

This chain connects TRBV29-1 to TRBJ2-3, with TRBD1 matching 7 bases. Germline V gene lookup returns CDR1 SQVTM and CDR2 ANQGSEA. CDR3 length: 14 residues. V lost 7 bases to trimming and J lost 1 base; unmatched junction nucleotides: 8. CDR3 residues: CSAGTGTGTDTQYF. CDR3 nucleotides: TGCAGCGCGGGAACCGGGACAGGCACAGATACGCAGTATTTT.

The CDR3: CASSPRGTGGKAYEQYF. The CDR3 bases are TGTGCCAGCTCACCACGGGGGACAGGGGGCAAGGCCTACGAGCAGTACTTC. This sequence joins TRBV18 and TRBJ2-7, with 12 bases matching TRBD1. J gave up 2 bases and V 1 base, and 6 bases lay outside the gene matches. The CDR3 consists of 17 residues. In germline, CDR1 is KGHSH, CDR2 LQKENI.

This clone has only a few counts. The chain has TRBV19 and TRBJ1-5; 8 bases line up with TRBD1. Germline CDR1 and CDR2: LNHDA and SQIVND (reference sequence). The CDR3 spans 14 residues. V was pared by 4 bases and J by 7 bases, with 6 bases of the junction left unmatched. CDR3 residues: CASSTLTGEQPQHF. The DNA for the CDR3 is TGTGCCAGTAGTACGTTGACAGGGGAACAGCCCCAGCATTTT. The variable domain in full, with the rest retrieved from reference TRBV19 and TRBJ1-5, is DGGITQSPKYLFRKEGQNVTLSCEQNLNHDAMYWYRQDPGQGLRLIYYSQIVNDFQKGDIAEGYSVSREKKESFPLTVTSAQKNPTAFYLCASSTLTGEQPQHFGDGTRLSIL.

The V and J genes are TRBV27 and TRBJ2-5, with TRBD1 matching over 9 bases. The CDR3 is made up of 15 amino acids. Per the germline V gene, CDR1 is MNHEY and CDR2 is SMNVEV (reference sequence). Trimming took 8 bases from V and 2 from J; bases not matched to a gene: 9. The CDR3 nucleotides are TGTGCCAGCGGGGACAGGGAGGCAGAGCAAGAGACCCAGTACTTC. It specifies CASGDREAEQETQYF.

A few counts support this clone. This chain connects TRBV30 to TRBJ2-5; 8 nucleotides line up with TRBD1. Germline V lookup: CDR1 GTSNPN, CDR2 SVGIG (reference sequence). The CDR3 is 13 amino acids. V lost 3 bases, J lost 4 bases, and 4 bases stayed unmatched. The CDR3 nucleotides read TGTGCCTGGAGCCGTGACAGGGGAGAGACCCAGTACTTC. This encodes CAWSRDRGETQYF.

This clone showed up just a few times. This chain connects TRBV5-1 to TRBJ1-5; D call uncertain. The CDR3 sequence is 13 residues long. CDR1 SGHRS and CDR2 YFSETQ come from the germline V gene. V gave up 1 base and J gave up 9 bases, with 11 bases separating them. The CDR3 is CASSLRAEGPQHF. The CDR3 coding sequence is TGCGCCAGCAGCTTGCGGGCCGAGGGGCCCCAGCATTTT.

This chain joins TRBV11-2 and TRBJ2-7; D uncertain. CDR1 SGHAT and CDR2 FQNNGV come from the germline V gene. V was trimmed by 1 base and J by 1 base, leaving 5 bases between them. The CDR3 is made up of 13 amino acids. The CDR3 spells CASSLVRSYEQYF. DNA for the CDR3: TGTGCCAGCAGCTTAGTCAGATCCTACGAGCAGTACTTC.

V and J are TRBV11-2 and TRBJ2-5; D might be TRBD2 (6 bases). Germline assignment: CDR1 SGHAT and CDR2 FQNNGV. Trimming cost V 0 bases and J 3 bases, with 11 bases left between them. The CDR3 length is 15 residues. CDR3 nucleotides: TGTGCCAGCAGCTTAGATCTTGGAGGGGAAGAGACCCAGTACTTC. Its translation: CASSLDLGGEETQYF.

The rearrangement uses TRBV18 and TRBJ2-1, with 10 positions matching TRBD2. CDR1 is KGHSH and CDR2 is LQKENI in the germline V gene. CDR3 length: 16 amino acids. V shed 5 bases and J 4 bases; nucleotides not matched to a gene: 8. CDR3 nucleotide sequence: TGTGCCAGCTCAACCATAGCGGGGGGCGAGTACAATGAGCAGTTCTTC. It yields the protein CASSTIAGGEYNEQFF.

V and J are TRBV18 and TRBJ2-7; a weak D match, TRBD2 (5 bases). Trimming cost V 3 bases and J 5 bases, with 14 bases left between them. Germline V gene lookup returns CDR1 KGHSH and CDR2 LQKENI. This CDR3 is 14 amino acids long. For the CDR3, the DNA is TGTGCCAGCTCACCTTCCGGGCCGGAGGACGAGCAGTACTTC. It translates to CASSPSGPEDEQYF.

The chain is built from TRBV9 and TRBJ2-5; 10 positions agree with TRBD1. The CDR3 is 14 residues long. V lost 3 bases and J lost 5; bases outside the gene matches: 4. Germline V gene sequence: CDR1 SGDLS, CDR2 YYNGEE. The CDR3 protein is CASSGKDRGETQYF. CDR3 nucleotide sequence: TGTGCCAGCAGCGGGAAGGACAGGGGGGAGACCCAGTACTTC. Variable domain in full (rest from reference TRBV9 and TRBJ2-5): DSGVTQTPKHLITATGQRVTLRCSPRSGDLSVYWYQQSLDQGLQFLIQYYNGEERAKGNILERFSAQQFPDLHSELNLSSLELGDSALYFCASSGKDRGETQYFGPGTRLLVL.

In this sample, this clone turned up a few times. The chain links TRBV11-1 to TRBJ2-2, with a weak D call TRBD1 (5 bases). Per the germline V gene, CDR1 is SGHAT and CDR2 is FQDESV (reference sequence). V was pared by 5 bases and J by 2 bases, with 15 bases between. The CDR3 covers 16 residues. This CDR3 is CASSQMGQTNTGELFF. The CDR3 nucleotides read TGTGCCAGCAGCCAGATGGGGCAGACAAACACCGGGGAGCTGTTTTTT.

This clone occurred a few times. The V and J genes are TRBV2 and TRBJ2-6; 7 bases agree with TRBD1. The V segment lost 7 bases and the J segment 5 bases; nucleotides outside the gene matches: 8. This CDR3 has 15 amino acids. In germline, CDR1 is SNHLY, CDR2 FYNNEI. The CDR3 coding sequence is TGTGCCAGCACAGAGGGACAGTTGAGGGCCAACGTCCTGACTTTC. It codes for CASTEGQLRANVLTF.

This clone was counted between two and nine times. The chain is built from TRBV28 and TRBJ2-7; the match to TRBD2 covers 11 bases. The trim removed 7 bases at V and 1 base at J, leaving 0 bases unmatched. The CDR3 totals 13 residues. Germline-derived CDR1 and CDR2 are MDHEN and SYDVKM. The CDR3 bases are TGTGCCAGCACTAGCGGGGGGTCCTACGAGCAGTACTTC. It codes for CASTSGGSYEQYF.